This is a list of T cell receptor beta chains from one sample in a study of cytomegalovirus exposure and HLA in healthy donors. Measured with immunoSEQ multiplex PCR; TCRdb has only the in-frame clones, and not every one. The sample contains some 180,000 clones, around 80% of which appear only once. Sequenced sample: PBMCs. All receptors derive from a woman aged 25 to 39 in good health and CMV-seronegative. CDR3s include the opening cysteine and the closing phenylalanine or tryptophan. D genes are given only for firm matches. The listing skips clone size in some rows; elsewhere it reads once, few, many or a size class.

TRBJ1-1 | TRBD1 | - | TRBV5-1 | CASSDRVNTEAFF | TGCGCCAGCTCGGACAGGGTGAACACTGAAGCTTTCTTT
TRBJ2-1 | - | - | TRBV7-9 | CASSLELSYNEQFF | TGTGCCAGCAGCTTAGAGCTCTCCTACAATGAGCAGTTCTTC
TRBJ2-3 | TRBD1 | - | TRBV4-1 | CASSQDFGRGRPDTQYF | TGCGCCAGCAGCCAAGATTTCGGCAGGGGGCGCCCAGATACGCAGTATTTT
TRBJ1-2 | - | - | TRBV7-2 | CASSMQGGRDYGYTF | TGTGCCAGCAGCATGCAGGGAGGGCGGGACTATGGCTACACCTTC
TRBJ2-2 | TRBD2 | - | TRBV11-2 | CASSSRGLAGAGGELFF | TGTGCCAGCAGCTCCCGGGGACTAGCGGGGGCCGGGGGGGAGCTGTTTTTT
TRBJ2-3 | - | - | TRBV5-1 | CASSLEGGISTDTQYF | TGCGCCAGCAGCTTGGAAGGAGGGATTAGCACAGATACGCAGTATTTT
TRBJ1-1 | TRBD1 | few | TRBV7-9 | CASSQGQANTEAFF | TGTGCCAGCAGCCAGGGACAGGCGAACACTGAAGCTTTCTTT
TRBJ2-7 | - | - | TRBV5-6 | CASSLPTGEQYF | TGTGCCAGCAGCCTCCCCACGGGCGAGCAGTACTTC
TRBJ1-5 | - | - | TRBV30 | CAWRGGLDQPQHF | TGTGCCTGGAGAGGGGGTCTCGATCAGCCCCAGCATTTT
TRBJ2-3 | TRBD2 | once | TRBV7-2 | CASSFGLAGSADTQYF | TGTGCCAGCAGCTTCGGACTAGCGGGGAGCGCAGATACGCAGTATTTT
TRBJ2-7 | TRBD2 | once | TRBV7-3 | CASSRGLAGHEQYF | TGTGCCAGCAGCCGAGGACTAGCGGGCCACGAGCAGTACTTC
TRBJ1-5 | - | once | TRBV30 | CAWSPSRTSQPQHF | TGTGCCTGGAGTCCGAGCAGGACTAGTCAGCCCCAGCATTTT
TRBJ2-7 | TRBD1 | - | TRBV10-2 | CASSGGTGGHYEQYF | TGCGCCAGCAGTGGGGGGACAGGGGGTCACTACGAGCAGTACTTC
TRBJ2-3 | - | - | TRBV29-1 | CSVASGFTDTQYF | TGCAGCGTTGCGTCCGGGTTCACAGATACGCAGTATTTT
TRBJ1-2 | TRBD1 | - | TRBV9 | CASSVWPDRGMDGYTF | TGTGCCAGCAGCGTATGGCCCGACAGGGGCATGGATGGCTACACCTTC
TRBJ2-7 | TRBD1 | - | TRBV7-2 | CASSQGAYEQYF | TGTGCCAGCAGCCAGGGGGCCTACGAGCAGTACTTC
TRBJ2-5 | - | - | TRBV5-1 | CASSPSDGGGTQYF | TGCGCCAGCAGCCCTTCGGACGGGGGAGGGACCCAGTACTTC
TRBJ2-2 | - | - | TRBV9 | CASSVEDWAGELFF | TGTGCCAGCAGCGTAGAGGACTGGGCCGGGGAGCTGTTTTTT
TRBJ1-1 | - | - | TRBV7-2 | CASSLGQLHQGLNTEAFF | TGTGCCAGCAGCTTAGGACAGCTTCACCAGGGGCTGAACACTGAAGCTTTCTTT
TRBJ2-4 | - | few | TRBV1 | CTSSEGTRDIQYF | TGCACCAGCAGCGAGGGGACTAGAGACATTCAGTACTTC
TRBJ1-3 | - | few | TRBV6-5 | CASSYGPAGTGNTIYF | TGTGCCAGCAGTTACGGTCCTGCAGGTACTGGAAACACCATATATTTT
TRBJ1-4 | - | few | TRBV5-6 | CASSLAGRPNEKLFF | TGTGCCAGCAGCTTAGCGGGCAGGCCAAATGAAAAACTGTTTTTT
TRBJ1-1 | - | - | TRBV7-9 | CASTLYMNTEAFF | TGTGCCAGCACCCTTTACATGAACACTGAAGCTTTCTTT
TRBJ1-1 | TRBD1 | - | TRBV25-1 | CASSDPRQGDTEAFF | TGTGCCAGCAGTGATCCTCGACAGGGGGACACTGAAGCTTTCTTT
TRBJ2-7 | - | - | TRBV7-2 | CASSSTKYEQYF | TGTGCCAGCAGCTCGACAAAATACGAGCAGTACTTC
TRBJ1-5 | - | once | TRBV5-6 | CASSLARDGTQPQHF | TGTGCCAGCAGCCTCGCCAGGGATGGGACACAGCCCCAGCATTTT